A single sample gave rise to the 32 T cell receptor beta chains below, sequenced in a study of blood T cells in healthy people across ages. A J-beta primer mix and a sample-barcoded 5' primer were used in a second PCR of roughly 7 to 12 cycles. TCRdb reprocessed the 5' RACE reads via MiXCR and lists one record per CDR3 protein. This table has under 2,000,000 distinct CDR3 sequences, around 50% appearing once. The sample comprised blood. The source of these receptors is a woman in her thirties or forties in good health.

The chain combines TRBV10-3 with TRBJ1-1, with D unclear. Germline V gene lookup returns CDR1 ENHRY and CDR2 SYGVKD. The V end was cut by 4 bases, the J end by 1 base, with 7 bases between. CDR3 length: 13 residues. CDR3 in amino acids: CAISVLENTEAFF. The DNA for the CDR3 is TGTGCCATCAGTGTTTTAGAGAACACTGAAGCTTTCTTT.

This clonotype was seen a handful of times. V usage is TRBV20-1 and J usage is TRBJ2-5; 8 nucleotides agree with TRBD2. Germline assignment: CDR1 DFQATT and CDR2 SNEGSKA (reference sequence). This CDR3 is 16 amino acids long. Trimming at V came to 5 bases and at J to 0 bases, leaving 11 bases not matched to a gene. Here the CDR3 DNA reads TGCAGTGCTCCGGATGCACTAGCGGTGTACCAAGAGACCCAGTACTTC. Amino acids: CSAPDALAVYQETQYF.

The chain uses TRBV7-9 and TRBJ2-1; 8 positions match TRBD1. Germline V lookup: CDR1 SEHNR, CDR2 FQNEAQ (reference sequence). This CDR3 region has 17 residues. Trimming cost V 5 bases and J 7 bases; bases outside gene matches: 16. The CDR3 DNA is TGTGCCAGCAGCCCTGTCAGGGGGCCCCTGGGGGTTAATGAGCAGTTCTTC. This gives the protein CASSPVRGPLGVNEQFF.

The chain employs TRBV4-1 and TRBJ2-7; 9 nucleotides match TRBD2. Trimming took 0 bases from V and 2 from J; bases not matched to a gene: 5. Per germline, CDR1 MGHRA and CDR2 YSYEKL. The CDR3 length is 16 residues. The CDR3 here is CASSQDLLAGTYEQYF. Written as DNA, the CDR3 is TGCGCCAGCAGCCAAGATTTGCTAGCGGGGACCTACGAGCAGTACTTC.

The sample holds a few counts of this clonotype. The CDR3 loop reads CASSYPRTGGVGETQYF. CDR3 in DNA: TGTGCCAGCAGTTACCCCCGGACAGGGGGTGTAGGGGAGACCCAGTACTTC. J is TRBJ2-5 and V is TRBV6-6; 10 bases are a match to TRBD1. CDR1 and CDR2 from the germline V gene are MNHNY and SVGAGI (reference sequence). CDR3 length: 17 amino acids. J gave up 5 bases and V 2 bases, and 11 bases lay outside the gene matches.

This clonotype was seen a handful of times. The gene calls are TRBV27 and TRBJ2-5; the D is unclear. The V and J ends lost 5 bases and 5 bases respectively, with 12 bases between them. CDR1 MNHEY and CDR2 SMNVEV come from the germline V gene (reference sequence). The CDR3 is 13 residues long. For the CDR3, the DNA is TGTGCCAGCAGTCCCCCACGGCGGGAGACCCAGTACTTC. Its translation: CASSPPRRETQYF.

This clonotype occurred many times. V and J are TRBV7-2 and TRBJ2-1, with D possibly being TRBD1 (5 bases). V shed 1 base and J shed 4 bases, with 11 bases lying between them. In germline, CDR1 is SGHTA, CDR2 FQGNSA. This CDR3 spans 15 amino acids. The chain's CDR3 is CASSLGGQGYNEQFF. CDR3 bases: TGTGCCAGCAGCTTAGGTGGGCAGGGATACAATGAGCAGTTCTTC.

The V and J genes are TRBV20-1 and TRBJ2-4; TRBD1 is a possible D gene (6 bases). The J call may be incorrect, as the DNA end agrees better with TRBJ2-7. This CDR3 has 13 residues. Germline lookup yields CDR1 DFQATT and CDR2 SNEGSKA (reference sequence). CDR3: CSARGQAAYEQYF. CDR3 nucleotides: TGCAGTGCTAGAGGACAGGCCGCCTACGAGCAGTACTTC.

As to this clonotype: A read error may produce the germline difference seen at one junction end. The chain uses TRBV11-2 and TRBJ1-5; a weak D match, TRBD1 (5 bases). This CDR3 has 18 amino acids. Per the germline V gene, CDR1 is SGHAT and CDR2 is FQNNGV. Here the CDR3 reads CASSLDPGGGLSNQPQHF. For the CDR3, the DNA is TGTGCCAGTAGCTTAGATCCCGGGGGAGGGTTAAGCAATCAGCCCCAGCATTTT. The full variable domain, with the rest looked up from reference TRBV11-2 and TRBJ1-5, is EAGVAQSPRYKIIEKRQSVAFWCNPISGHATLYWYQQILGQGPKLLIQFQNNGVVDDSQLPKDRFSAERLKGVDSTLKIQPAKLEDSAVYLCASSLDPGGGLSNQPQHFGDGTRLSIL.

This clonotype was found many times. This rearrangement joins TRBV18 to TRBJ2-7; a possible D gene is TRBD2 (6 bases). This CDR3 spans 13 amino acids. The V and J ends lost 5 bases and 2 bases respectively, with 10 bases between them. Germline V gives CDR1 KGHSH, CDR2 LQKENI. The CDR3 here is CASSSSGAYEQYF. The CDR3 DNA reads as TGTGCCAGCTCATCCTCGGGGGCCTACGAGCAGTACTTC.

CDR3 in DNA: TGCGCCAGCAGCTTGGGGGACAACATCATACCCATCTATGGCTACACCTTC. The encoded protein is CASSLGDNIIPIYGYTF. The rearrangement joins TRBV5-1 to TRBJ1-2, with D possibly being TRBD1 (6 bases). With 0 bases removed from V and 4 bases from J, the gap between germline ends came to 19 bases. There are 17 residues in the CDR3. CDR1 and CDR2 (germline): SGHRS, YFSETQ.

The chain has TRBV6-6 and TRBJ1-2; 9 positions agree with TRBD1. Germline lookup yields CDR1 MNHNY and CDR2 SVGAGI (reference sequence). Trimming took 6 bases from V and 1 from J; bases not matched to a gene: 3. The CDR3 runs 14 residues. The CDR3, as DNA: TGTGCCAGCAGCATGGACAGGGGTAACTATGGCTACACCTTC. It translates to CASSMDRGNYGYTF.

V usage is TRBV5-1 and J usage is TRBJ1-2, with a tentative D call TRBD1 (6 bases). The CDR3 spans 14 residues. Trimming stripped 4 bases from V and 4 bases from J, with 14 bases between. Germline assignment: CDR1 SGHRS and CDR2 YFSETQ. CDR3 in amino acids: CASSPDSQIYGYTF. DNA of the CDR3: TGCGCCAGCAGCCCGGACAGCCAGATCTATGGCTACACCTTC.

The V gene is TRBV20-1, the J gene TRBJ2-1, with D tentatively TRBD1 (6 bases). This CDR3 comprises 14 residues. Trimming removed 0 bases at V and 6 bases at J, with 12 bases between. Looked up from germline, CDR1 is DFQATT and CDR2 is SNEGSKA (reference sequence). CDR3 sequence: CSARDGRGVNEQFF. CDR3 sequence (DNA): TGCAGTGCTAGAGATGGCAGGGGAGTCAATGAGCAGTTCTTC.

The chain is built from TRBV5-1 and TRBJ1-2; 10 bases fit TRBD1. The length of the CDR3 is 14 residues. Germline V gives CDR1 SGHRS, CDR2 YFSETQ. V was pared by 3 bases and J by 5 bases, with 4 bases of the junction left unmatched. The CDR3: CASSSTGGQYGYTF. The CDR3 nucleotides are TGCGCCAGCAGCTCGACAGGGGGCCAGTATGGCTACACCTTC.

In DNA form, the CDR3 reads TGCGCCAGCAGCCAAGTCTCGCGTAATGAGCAGTACTTC. Translated: CASSQVSRNEQYF. The V and J genes are TRBV4-3 and TRBJ2-1; D is unclear. The J call may be wrong; the DNA end is better matched by TRBJ2-7. The germline gives CDR1 LGHNA, CDR2 YSLEER. The CDR3 spans 13 residues.

The rearrangement uses TRBV28 and TRBJ2-3; D tentatively reads TRBD1 or TRBD2 (5 bases each). Germline CDR1 is MDHEN and CDR2 is SYDVKM. The CDR3 extends over 13 amino acids. V shed 4 bases and J shed 6 bases, with 11 bases lying between them. CDR3 residues: CASSSLWGDTQYF. CDR3 in DNA: TGTGCCAGCAGTTCACTCTGGGGGGATACGCAGTATTTT.

The V gene is TRBV6-2 or TRBV6-3, the J gene TRBJ2-7, with 11 bases fitting TRBD1. The DNA end favors TRBJ2-4, so the J call may be wrong. CDR3 length: 17 residues. The V gene's germline CDR1 is MNHEY and CDR2 SVGEGT. CDR3 DNA sequence: TGTGCCAGCAGTTACGTTGGACAGGGGGCGACCAAAAACATTCAGTACTTC. This encodes CASSYVGQGATKNIQYF.

The chain has TRBV28 and TRBJ2-6, with D tentatively TRBD1 (5 bases). This CDR3 has 17 residues. V lost 3 bases, J lost 0 bases, and 12 bases lay in between. Germline loops: CDR1 MDHEN, CDR2 SYDVKM. In DNA form, the CDR3 reads TGTGCCAGCAGTTTTGAGACAGTTAGCTCTGGGGCCAACGTCCTGACTTTC. Protein sequence: CASSFETVSSGANVLTF.

The chain employs TRBV6-2 or TRBV6-3 and TRBJ2-1; tentative D call: TRBD2 (6 bases). Germline CDR1 and CDR2: MNHEY and SVGEGT. V was shortened by 7 bases and J by 13 bases, with 14 bases between the two germline ends. This CDR3 is 11 amino acids long. CDR3 sequence reads: CASTFGGTQFF. The CDR3 bases are TGTGCCAGCACATTCGGCGGGACCCAGTTCTTC.

The rearrangement links TRBV7-9 to TRBJ2-5, with D possibly being TRBD2 (5 bases). The end of the DNA is better explained by TRBJ2-4, so the J call may be wrong. The CDR3 runs 13 residues. Germline values: CDR1 SEHNR, CDR2 FQNEAQ (reference sequence). The CDR3 DNA reads TGTGCCAGCAGCGCACGGGGTCGGGACATTCAGTACTTC. It codes for CASSARGRDIQYF.

The J gene is TRBJ2-5, the V gene TRBV4-2; possibly TRBD1 for D (6 bases). From germline, CDR1 is LGHNA and CDR2 YNFKEQ. The CDR3 is 13 residues long. V lost 4 bases, J lost 11 bases, and 17 bases lay in between. The CDR3 DNA is TGTGCCAGCAGCCCTTCGACAGGCCCTGAGCAGTACTTC. It encodes CASSPSTGPEQYF.

At least ten counts were recorded for this clonotype. The chain's CDR3 is CASSLTSGEQFF. CDR3 coding DNA: TGTGCCAGCAGCTTAACGAGCGGTGAGCAGTTCTTC. This chain links TRBV7-2 with TRBJ2-1; D might be TRBD2 (5 bases). Trimming took off 2 bases at V and 9 bases at J, with 8 bases between the two ends. The germline gives CDR1 SGHTA, CDR2 FQGNSA. The CDR3 runs to 12 residues.

V usage is TRBV5-1 and J usage is TRBJ2-7; 8 bases line up with TRBD2. This CDR3 is 15 amino acids long. V was clipped by 5 bases and J by 3 bases; unmatched bases: 10. In germline, CDR1 is SGHRS, CDR2 YFSETQ. DNA for the CDR3: TGCGCCAGCAGTGTCACTAGCGGTGGGGGCTACGAGCAGTACTTC. Protein product: CASSVTSGGGYEQYF. The whole variable domain, remainder taken from reference TRBV5-1 and TRBJ2-7, is KAGVTQTPRYLIKTRGQQVTLSCSPISGHRSVSWYQQTPGQGLQFLFEYFSETQRNKGNFPGRFSGRQFSNSRSEMNVSTLELGDSALYLCASSVTSGGGYEQYFGPGTRLTVT.

V is TRBV7-2 and J is TRBJ2-4; the D is unclear. This CDR3 contains 11 residues. Per the germline V gene, CDR1 is SGHTA and CDR2 is FQGNSA. V gave up 5 bases and J gave up 5 bases, with 4 bases separating them. The CDR3 sequence: CASSPQNIQYF. The DNA for the CDR3 is TGTGCCAGCAGCCCGCAAAACATTCAGTACTTC.

This chain uses TRBV27 with TRBJ1-1; D not certain. V was pared by 1 base and J by 1 base, with 13 bases between. From germline, CDR1 is MNHEY and CDR2 SMNVEV (reference sequence). The CDR3 loop spans 16 amino acids. As DNA, the CDR3 is TGTGCCAGCAGTTTATACGGGCGGGGAGGGAACACTGAAGCTTTCTTT. Translation: CASSLYGRGGNTEAFF.

This chain links TRBV11-2 with TRBJ2-3; D is perhaps TRBD1 (6 bases). This CDR3 has 16 amino acids. V was cut by 3 bases and J by 2 bases, with 15 bases left in between. The germline V gene encodes CDR1 SGHAT and CDR2 FQNNGV. The CDR3 nucleotides read TGTGCCAGCAGCTTTCTCGGACGGACAGTCACAGATACGCAGTATTTT. It encodes CASSFLGRTVTDTQYF.

This clonotype was picked up one time. The rearrangement links TRBV11-2 to TRBJ2-5; possible D gene TRBD2, 6 bases. Trimming took off 11 bases at V and 5 bases at J, with 9 bases between the two ends. Germline CDR1 reads SGHAT; CDR2 reads FQNNGV. This CDR3 has 10 amino acids. CDR3 sequence: CAGGGETQYF. The DNA for the CDR3 is TGTGCCGGCGGAGGGGAGACCCAGTACTTC.

The chain carries TRBV14 and TRBJ2-1; D ambiguous. The germline gives CDR1 SGHDN, CDR2 FVKESK. CDR3 length: 12 residues. Trimming took 1 base from V and 11 from J, leaving 9 bases between them. CDR3 residues: CASSQADPKQFF. The CDR3 DNA sequence: TGTGCCAGCAGCCAAGCTGATCCGAAGCAGTTCTTC. The complete variable domain, with remaining parts taken from reference TRBV14 and TRBJ2-1, reads EAGVTQFPSHSVIEKGQTVTLRCDPISGHDNLYWYRRVMGKEIKFLLHFVKESKQDESGMPNNRFLAERTGGTYSTLKVQPAELEDSGVYFCASSQADPKQFFGPGTRLTVL.

J is TRBJ2-1 and V is TRBV7-6; 8 nucleotides agree with TRBD1. The CDR3 runs 15 residues. The trim removed 5 bases at V and 4 bases at J, leaving 7 bases unmatched. Per germline, CDR1 SGHVS and CDR2 FNYEAQ. DNA for the CDR3: TGTGCCAGCAGCGGGGACAGGCTTCGTTACAATGAGCAGTTCTTC. This translates into CASSGDRLRYNEQFF.

This clonotype was observed once. This chain uses TRBV4-3 with TRBJ1-1; 8 nucleotides agree with TRBD1. V dropped 1 base and J dropped 7; count of bases not matched to a gene: 8. The CDR3 consists of 15 residues. Germline assignment: CDR1 LGHNA and CDR2 YSLEER. The CDR3 is CASSQVADRGSEAFF. Written as DNA, the CDR3 is TGCGCCAGCAGCCAAGTAGCCGACAGGGGTAGTGAAGCTTTCTTT.

The chain links TRBV9 to TRBJ2-3, with D unresolved. V was trimmed by 3 bases and J by 7 bases, leaving 12 bases between them. The CDR3 is 13 residues long. The germline CDR1 and CDR2 sequences are SGDLS and YYNGEE. CDR3 loop: CASSEERLNTQYF. The CDR3 DNA sequence: TGTGCCAGCAGCGAAGAGCGTTTGAATACGCAGTATTTT.